The TCR beta chain described here comes from a study of OX40 agonist ivuxolimab in advanced cancers. CDR1 SGHNT and CDR2 YYREEE come from the germline V gene (reference sequence). The CDR3 contains 17 residues. V dropped 3 bases and J dropped 0; count of bases not matched to a gene: 7. Sequencing was performed with immunoSEQ multiplex PCR; in TCRdb, only in-frame clones are kept and a portion is missing. The sample has tens of thousands of clones; roughly 90% are singletons. The gene calls are TRBV5-4 and TRBJ2-3, with 10 bases lining up with TRBD2. This material consisted of CD4+ or CD8+ T cells sorted from blood, taken in a trial of the OX40 agonist ivuxolimab. This clonotype was sampled from an adult with an advanced solid tumor such as melanoma, head and neck, liver or kidney cancer. In DNA form, the CDR3 reads TGTGCCAGCAGCTCCGGACTAGCGGTAACTAGCACAGATACGCAGTATTTT. It encodes CASSSGLAVTSTDTQYF.